This T cell receptor beta chain was sequenced during a study of graft-versus-host responses after intestinal transplantation. Trimming left V 4 bases short and J 8 bases short, with 18 bases between. CDR1 and CDR2 from the germline V gene are LNHNV and YYDKDF (reference sequence). This CDR3 has 15 amino acids. Comments on this clone: Its target is not known.

Here immunoSEQ multiplex PCR was the method, and the copy in TCRdb shows in-frame clones only, minus some. The sample lists about 86,000 clones, roughly 90% seen once, with approximately 0.3% in the top ten. The receptor comes from a human donor who was the organ donor for an intestinal transplant. The chain has TRBV15 and TRBJ2-4; D unresolved. Sequenced material: unstimulated CD4+ T cells sorted from spleen or lymph node cells, taken before transplant. The CDR3, as DNA: TGTGCCACCAGCACCCGAACCTACAGTCCGGACATTCAGTACTTC. Translation: CATSTRTYSPDIQYF.